This TCR beta chain is drawn from a study of response to subunit inactivated influenza vaccine. One entry per CDR3 protein results from TCRdb running MiXCR on the RT-PCR reads. The table lists approximately 530,000 distinct CDR3 sequences, approximately 7.1% of them singletons. From germline, CDR1 is MDHEN and CDR2 SYDVKM. This CDR3 is 15 amino acids long. V was clipped by 5 bases and J by 6 bases, with 19 bases between them. J is TRBJ1-1 and V is TRBV28; TRBD1 might be the D (5 bases). The input for sequencing was PBMCs from blood, taken less than 30 months after vaccination. The TCR originated in a man aged 50 to 69 who received an inactivated influenza vaccine. In nucleotides, the CDR3 is TGTGCCAGCAGTCCACTCCCTCAGGGCAATGCTGAAGCTTTCTTT. Translation: CASSPLPQGNAEAFF.